These 3 T cell receptor beta chains were sequenced from one sample in a study of T-cell memory formation after mild COVID-19. TCRdb re-called the 5' RACE reads through MiXCR, storing one row per CDR3 protein. In the table there are 210,000 or so distinct CDR3 sequences, about 18% of which are singletons. The specimen was PBMCs or a T cell subset sorted from them (not recorded which). The receptors shown here come from an adult woman who had mild COVID-19 (a few samples of this study predate the infection). Cell type and time point are not known.

The rearrangement links TRBV5-1 to TRBJ2-1, with TRBD1 identical over 7 bases. The V gene end was trimmed by 5 bases and the J gene end by 5 bases; junction bases not matched to a gene: 7. CDR3 length equals 14 residues. Germline V CDR1 and CDR2: SGHRS, YFSETQ. DNA of the CDR3: TGCGCCAGCAGTTCGGGACAGCCTGACAATGAGCAGTTCTTC. Translated, it gives CASSSGQPDNEQFF.

This chain uses TRBV9 with TRBJ2-1; 14 bases agree with TRBD2. This CDR3 is 18 amino acids long. V dropped 4 bases and J dropped 2; count of bases not matched to a gene: 8. Per germline, CDR1 SGDLS and CDR2 YYNGEE. For the CDR3, the DNA is TGTGCCAGCAGCTCCCGGACTAGCGGGAGGTTCACCTACAATGAGCAGTTCTTC. It is translated as CASSSRTSGRFTYNEQFF.

The gene calls are TRBV6-5 and TRBJ1-2; D remains unclear. Germline V gives CDR1 MNHEY, CDR2 SVGAGI. The CDR3 has 13 residues. Trimming pared 0 bases from V and 2 bases from J, leaving 4 bases between. The CDR3 spells CASSYSQNYGYTF. DNA of the CDR3: TGTGCCAGCAGTTACTCCCAGAACTATGGCTACACCTTC.